This T cell receptor beta chain was found in a study of blood T cells in healthy people across ages. Trimming removed 1 base from V and 7 bases from J; junction bases left unmatched: 4. In germline, CDR1 is GTSNPN, CDR2 SVGIG (reference sequence). This CDR3 is 14 amino acids long. Using a J-beta primer mix together with a sample-barcoded 5' primer, a second PCR was run for about 6 to 12 cycles. In TCRdb, the 5' RACE reads were re-called with MiXCR into one record per CDR3 protein. This table has around 970,000 distinct CDR3 sequences, roughly 50% appearing once. Sequencing used blood. This receptor was taken from a woman aged 60-70 years in good health. V usage is TRBV30 and J usage is TRBJ1-6; 7 bases agree with TRBD1. CDR3 in amino acids: CAWSGQGGNSPLHF. The DNA of the CDR3 is TGTGCCTGGAGTGGACAGGGAGGCAATTCACCCCTCCACTTT.